Listed here are 5 T cell receptor beta chains from one sample, sequenced in a study of blood T cell repertoires in COVID-19. The protocol was immunoSEQ multiplex PCR, while the TCRdb copy is restricted to in-frame clones and leaves out a portion. This table has roughly 250,000 clones, around 90% appearing once. Sequencing input: peripheral blood. The origin of the receptors is a woman aged 35 to 49 who had recovered from COVID-19.

The V and J genes are TRBV19 and TRBJ2-1; TRBD1 aligns across 7 bases. Germline V gene sequence: CDR1 LNHDA, CDR2 SQIVND (reference sequence). There are 13 residues in the CDR3. The V segment lost 6 bases and the J segment 10 bases; nucleotides outside the gene matches: 9. The CDR3 is CASSPVTGYEQFF. For the CDR3, the DNA is TGTGCCAGTAGCCCCGTGACAGGGTACGAGCAGTTCTTC.

The chain is built from TRBV24-1 and TRBJ2-2, with 7 bases fitting TRBD2. Germline assignment: CDR1 KGHDR and CDR2 SFDVKD. V was pared by 6 bases and J by 4 bases, with 10 bases of the junction left unmatched. This CDR3 has 16 amino acids. As DNA, the CDR3 is TGTGCCACCAGTCCGTCAGGCGGGGGATCCACCGGGGAGCTGTTTTTT. It codes for CATSPSGGGSTGELFF.

The chain employs TRBV5-8 and TRBJ1-6; 7 bases align to TRBD1. There are 15 residues in the CDR3. CDR1 and CDR2 from the germline V gene are SGHTS and YDEGEE. J lost 9 bases, V lost 0 bases, and 6 bases had no gene match. The CDR3 sequence: CASSLGGGLSSPLHF. The CDR3 bases are TGTGCCAGCAGCTTGGGAGGGGGCTTGAGTTCACCCCTCCACTTT.

V usage is TRBV2 and J usage is TRBJ2-2, with TRBD1 as a possible D gene (7 bases). The CDR3 length is 16 residues. Trimming removed 5 bases at V and 0 bases at J, with 13 bases between. Germline CDR1 reads SNHLY; CDR2 reads FYNNEI. CDR3 loop: CASSPQGGANTGELFF. In nucleotides, the CDR3 is TGTGCCAGCAGTCCCCAGGGGGGCGCGAACACCGGGGAGCTGTTTTTT.

The J gene is TRBJ1-2, the V gene TRBV7-9; D is unclear. Trimming removed 5 bases at V and 4 bases at J, with 11 bases between. The germline V gene encodes CDR1 SEHNR and CDR2 FQNEAQ (reference sequence). The CDR3 has 13 residues. CDR3 bases: TGTGCCAGCAGCCCCTATAGTCCCTATGGCTACACCTTC. It yields the protein CASSPYSPYGYTF.